This T cell receptor beta chain was sequenced in a study of cytomegalovirus exposure and HLA in healthy donors (dated by TCRdb to about 2017). Regarding the complete study: In an earlier analysis of 450 to 750 of the donors, around 290 Gb of sequence data and 95 million to 130 million unique TCR beta sequences from about 190 million T cells were reported. To predict cytomegalovirus infection status, the study brought together high-throughput TCR immunosequencing, statistical association of individual TCRs with disease status, and machine learning. All discovery cohort repertoires had been generated on a single sequencing platform. Among the roughly 370 genotyped donors, more than 70% belonged to the genetic ancestry cluster associated with self-reported Caucasian donors. On average, around 240,000 unique TCR beta nucleotide sequences were sequenced per donor among some 420 genotyped donors of the cohort, with 15% to 20% of those sequences being non-productive. HLA typing covered class I and class II loci at four-digit resolution. Alongside the repertoire data, information on donor age, sex, ethnicity and CMV serostatus was compiled. Roughly five DR-DQ haplotypes were handled as single units for association and clustering because linkage in the cohort was strong. Typing coverage differed by locus: A, B, C, DRB1 and DQB1 were typed in about 629-630 donors, DQA1 in about 560, DPA1 in around 600, and DPB1 in 400 to 480. Genome-wide SNP genotypes for about 65% of the roughly 700 donors were used in a later genetic analysis, which treated that subset as a discovery cohort. An early release that covered fewer than 800 HLA-typed donors contained approximately 300 gigabases of sequencing data and tens of millions of unique TCR sequences. The later analysis used no new phenotypic data to find candidate immune exposures, relying instead on TCR beta sequences and their occurrence across donors. Besides the first cohort of some 670 subjects, a separate validation cohort made up of 95 to 150 different subjects was used. A later analysis re-analyzed previously published TCR beta repertoires from 660 or so donors and added high-resolution HLA genotyping to study TCR occurrence patterns. The aim of the study was to test whether cataloging public T cell receptors could identify signatures of past pathogen exposure. Using immunosequencing, the study profiled T cell repertoires from 666 subjects and related those repertoires to cytomegalovirus serostatus. To decide whether each TCR beta V gene segment behaved as functional or pseudogenic, an earlier analysis of some 600 of the donors relied on high-throughput TCR beta sequencing. Paper-wide results and their limitations: Several of the top co-occurrence clusters appeared to be linked to parvovirus B19, influenza, CMV and Epstein-Barr virus, according to a later analysis. The presence/absence analyses assumed that sequencing depth was roughly uniform across donors, and that assumption may not be true. A cluster of highly shared sequence variants was judged likely to be a technical artifact of the sequencing pipeline. Because counts were too low, some 16 rarely observed V segments, including chromosome 9 orphons, were excluded from the earlier analysis of 500 to 700 of the donors. A further reported finding was that TCR beta sequences accurately predicted the HLA-A and HLA-B alleles for most subjects in the first cohort. In this cohort, only TCR beta chains were sequenced, and detectable features were limited by the absence of alpha or paired-chain data. Because some donors lacked HLA typing at each locus, the association tests relied only on the typed subset. Across donors, most TCR sequences were observed very rarely, whereas some public TCRs were present in many individuals. In a later analysis, HLA-associated TCR beta chains were found to be more clonally expanded and to have lower generation probabilities than equally common non-associated chains. A later genetic analysis reported fewer N-insertions in productive TCRs among donors in an Asian-associated ancestry cluster than the approximately 670-donor mean. In an earlier analysis of 500 to 650 of the donors, most TCR beta V segments appeared in productive rearrangements about 90% or about 30% of the time, broadly matching IMGT annotations. Most CMV-associated TCR beta chains appeared to be HLA-restricted in a later analysis, and the HLA associations seemed to be driven largely by CMV exposure. It was suggested by the authors that the approach could potentially be generalized to other disease states and immunological phenotypes. Linkage disequilibrium might explain the correlated functional status among segregating V segments, but an unknown experimental factor could not be excluded. Assigning TCR associations to individual alleles was difficult when HLA alleles, especially DR and DQ, strongly co-occurred. CMV serostatus was the only immune exposure information available for the cohort. Specific HLA alleles were associated with over 15,000 TCR beta sequences at a false discovery rate of 0.05 in a later analysis. In the study, some 160 TCR beta chains were listed as associated with cytomegalovirus. An association between a missense DCLRE1C variant and V-gene and J-gene trimming of TCR beta chains was found in a later genetic analysis and replicated in an independent cohort. The classifier was reported to diagnose cytomegalovirus status with high specificity and sensitivity in both the original and validation cohorts. According to a later analysis, TCR association rates differed among HLA loci, with DRB1 alleles showing the most associated TCRs and HLA-C alleles showing the fewest. Three of the identified cytomegalovirus-associated TCR beta chains were confirmed in vitro to be specific for cytomegalovirus antigens.

Library preparation used the immunoSEQ multiplex PCR assay. The multiplex PCR relied on a mix of 60 forward primers for TCR Vbeta segments and 13 reverse primers for TCR Jbeta segments. The CDR3 region of rearranged TCR beta genes was amplified from genomic DNA by a multiplex PCR assay. Amplified TCR beta libraries were sequenced as 87-base-pair reads on the Illumina HiSeq System. Turning to the authors' computational methods: A later analysis tallied tens of millions of unique TCR beta chains across the 666 repertoires, and around 9.9 million of those chains were shared by two or more donors. A nearest-neighbor algorithm error-corrected the raw reads and collapsed the reads into unique sequences, merging closely related sequences to remove PCR and sequencing errors. CDR3 sequences were aligned to IMGT reference sequences to assign V, D and J gene segments. For a sequence to be retained, a match of at least six nucleotides was required to both a V gene segment and a J gene segment. Rearrangements were called productive when the CDR3 lacked stop codons and stayed in frame with V and J; all others were non-productive. CDR3 was defined by IMGT convention, running from the second conserved V-encoded cysteine to the conserved J-encoded phenylalanine. In an earlier analysis of around 640 of the donors, sequences lacking an unambiguous match to a single V gene segment were excluded. An earlier analysis of several hundred of the donors classified V segments as functional when productive rearrangements were above 56.7% and as segregating when the standard deviation between donors was above 5%. To diagnose cytomegalovirus status from the catalog of TCR beta chain sequences, a statistical classification framework was built. In a later analysis, V and J genes were assigned by comparing TCR nucleotide sequences against IMGT/GENE-DB human TR gene sequences. A later analysis assigned CDR3 sequences and most-parsimonious VDJ recombination scenarios with the TCRdist pipeline. In a later analysis, every TCR beta chain was defined by the combination of its CDR3 amino acid sequence and its V-gene family, and reads without a unique V-gene family were dropped. To address suspected cross-contamination and a sequencing artifact, a later analysis removed several hundred highly shared, low-generation-probability nucleotide sequences. For each public chain, a later analysis derived a clonal expansion index from normalized ranks of inferred template counts within each repertoire. In a later analysis, generation probabilities were computed using a VDJ recombination model fitted to out-of-frame rearrangements, and the results were checked against IGoR. In a later analysis, TCR-TCR, TCR-HLA and TCR-CMV co-occurrence was scored with hypergeometric tests, and a repertoire-size bias correction was applied to TCR pairs. In a later analysis, false discovery rates were estimated by permuting HLA or CMV assignments 20 times. In a later analysis, co-occurring TCRs were grouped using DBSCAN, with TCRdist sequence similarity added in when clustering inside HLA-allele-positive subsets. Co-occurrence clustering excluded repertoires with fewer than 30,000 or more than 120,000 public chains, plus five with anomalous nucleotide sharing. Drawn from immuneACCESS, this table holds only the in-frame rearrangements with V and J called that TCRdb kept. Clones are partly lost; checked studies trace under half to an unresolved V gene and leave the rest unexplained. Clone size and the V and J calls come from that table; the DNA yielded D and trimming. This sample comprises about 89,000 clones, 76% of them detected only once. Together, the top ten hold approximately 1.4% of the sample.

The cohort consisted of approximately 670 healthy bone marrow donors. At the time of sampling, all cohort members were nominally healthy, though unrecorded immune exposures were likely present. The donor tested CMV seronegative, placing the donor among the 350 or so seronegative members of the cohort. A peripheral blood sample was provided by each donor, and peripheral blood mononuclear cells were used for TCR beta sequencing. Genomic DNA extraction from the blood cell samples was performed with the Qiagen DNeasy Blood Extraction Kit. Points on this clone: The clone's antigen remains unknown. Base qualities are missing; no much larger clone stands one base away.

The TCR comes from a male donor in good health and CMV-seronegative. The sequenced sample consisted of PBMCs.

The nucleotide sequence reads TGCGCCAGCAGCCGGGGACAGCCTCTCACCGGGGAGCTGTTTTTT. Translated, it gives CASSRGQPLTGELFF. Recombination joined TRBV5-1 with TRBJ2-2; TRBD1 fits 7 bases in the junction. Including the terminal cysteine and phenylalanine, the CDR3 comprises 15 residues. Only CDR3 DNA is held: 45 bases, read in frame from base 1. Reading the germline V gene gives CDR1 SGHRS and CDR2 YFSETQ. The junction shows trimming of 4 bases on V and 4 bases on J, and the gene matches do not reach 7 bases of it.